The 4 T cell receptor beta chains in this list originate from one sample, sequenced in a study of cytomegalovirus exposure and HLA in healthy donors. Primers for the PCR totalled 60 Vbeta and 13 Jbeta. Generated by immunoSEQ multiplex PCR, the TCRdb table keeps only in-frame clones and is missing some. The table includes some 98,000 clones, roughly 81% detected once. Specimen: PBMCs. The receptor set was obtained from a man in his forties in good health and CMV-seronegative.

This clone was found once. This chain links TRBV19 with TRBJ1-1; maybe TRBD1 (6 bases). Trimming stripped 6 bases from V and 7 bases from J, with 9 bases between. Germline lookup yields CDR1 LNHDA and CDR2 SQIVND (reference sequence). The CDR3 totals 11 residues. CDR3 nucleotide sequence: TGTGCCAGTAGACGGACAGTTGAAGCTTTCTTT. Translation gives CASRRTVEAFF. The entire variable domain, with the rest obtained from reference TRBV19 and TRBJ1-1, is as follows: DGGITQSPKYLFRKEGQNVTLSCEQNLNHDAMYWYRQDPGQGLRLIYYSQIVNDFQKGDIAEGYSVSREKKESFPLTVTSAQKNPTAFYLCASRRTVEAFFGQGTRLTVV.

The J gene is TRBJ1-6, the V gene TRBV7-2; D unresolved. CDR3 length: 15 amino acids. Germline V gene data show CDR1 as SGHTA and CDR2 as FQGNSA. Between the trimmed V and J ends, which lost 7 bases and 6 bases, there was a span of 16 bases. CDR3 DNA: TGTGCCAGCACCCTAAACGACCCGGGTAATTCACCCCTCCACTTT. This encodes CASTLNDPGNSPLHF.

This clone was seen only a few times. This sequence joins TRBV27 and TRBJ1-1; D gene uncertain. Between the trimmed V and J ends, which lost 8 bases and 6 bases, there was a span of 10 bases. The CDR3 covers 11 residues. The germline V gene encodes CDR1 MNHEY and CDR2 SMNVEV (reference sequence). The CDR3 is CASVGGSEAFF. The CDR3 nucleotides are TGTGCCAGCGTCGGCGGCTCTGAAGCTTTCTTT.

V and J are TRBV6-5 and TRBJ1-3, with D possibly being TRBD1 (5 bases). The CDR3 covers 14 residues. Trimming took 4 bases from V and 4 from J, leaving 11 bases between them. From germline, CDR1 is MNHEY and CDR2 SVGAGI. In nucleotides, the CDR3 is TGTGCCAGCAGTTCGGGACTCACAGGAAACACCATATATTTT. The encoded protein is CASSSGLTGNTIYF.